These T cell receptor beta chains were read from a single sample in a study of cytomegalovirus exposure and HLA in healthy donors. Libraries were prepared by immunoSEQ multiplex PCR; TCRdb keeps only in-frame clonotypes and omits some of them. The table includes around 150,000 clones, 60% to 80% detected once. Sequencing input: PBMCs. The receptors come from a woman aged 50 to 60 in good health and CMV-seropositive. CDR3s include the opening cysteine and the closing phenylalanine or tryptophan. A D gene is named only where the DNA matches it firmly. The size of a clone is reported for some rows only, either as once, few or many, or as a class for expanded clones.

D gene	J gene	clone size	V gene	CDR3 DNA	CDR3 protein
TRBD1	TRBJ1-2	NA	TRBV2	TGTGCCAGCAGTAGGCAGGGGGCTGGCTACACCTTC	CASSRQGAGYTF
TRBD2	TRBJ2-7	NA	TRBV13	TGTGCCAGCAGCTCCACAGGGAGCGGGAGTGGTGATGACGAGCAGTACTTC	CASSSTGSGSGDDEQYF
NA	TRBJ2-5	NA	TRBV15	TGTGCCACCAGCAGATTTGGAGGCAACTGGGAGACCCAGTACTTC	CATSRFGGNWETQYF
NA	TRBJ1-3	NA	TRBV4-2	TGTGCCAGCAGCCAAGATTCCCCCAGAAACACCATATATTTT	CASSQDSPRNTIYF
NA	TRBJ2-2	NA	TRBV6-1	TGTGCCACAAGGGGCCCAAACACCGGGGAGCTGTTTTTT	CATRGPNTGELFF
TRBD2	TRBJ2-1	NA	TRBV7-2	TGTGCCAGCAGCTTAGAGGGGCGGGGGTGGGGTAATGAGCAGTTCTTC	CASSLEGRGWGNEQFF
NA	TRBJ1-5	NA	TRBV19	TGTGCCAGCACGTGGACAGCCGATAGCAATCAGCCCCAGCATTTT	CASTWTADSNQPQHF
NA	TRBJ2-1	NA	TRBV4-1	TGCGCCAGCAGCCAAGATCCCAAGCGGGCCGCATCCTACAATGAGCAGTTCTTC	CASSQDPKRAASYNEQFF
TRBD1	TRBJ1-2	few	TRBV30	TGTGCCACTTACCGGGACAGGTATATATCAAGTCATGGTGGCTACACCTTC	CATYRDRYISSHGGYTF
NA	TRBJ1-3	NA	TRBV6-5	TGTGCCAGCAGTTACTCGGCTTGGAGCTCTGGAAACACCATATATTTT	CASSYSAWSSGNTIYF
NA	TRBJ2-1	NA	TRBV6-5	TGTGCCAGCAGTTACGCCAGCGGACTCTACAATGAGCAGTTCTTC	CASSYASGLYNEQFF
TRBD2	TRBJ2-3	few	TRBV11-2	TGTGCCAGCATCGGGACTAGCGGGGGGGTGGCGCAGTATTTT	CASIGTSGGVAQYF
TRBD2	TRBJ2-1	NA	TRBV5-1	TGCGCCAGCAGCTTGGCCTATGGCGGGGGGGCCAAATATGAGCAGTTCTTC	CASSLAYGGGAKYEQFF
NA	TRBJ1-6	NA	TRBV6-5	TGTGCCAGCAGTTACACAGGACAAGCTAATTCACCCCTCCACTTT	CASSYTGQANSPLHF
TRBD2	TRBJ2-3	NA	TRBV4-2	TGTGCCAGCAGCCCCCCAGCGGGAACTAGCACAGATACGCAGTATTTT	CASSPPAGTSTDTQYF
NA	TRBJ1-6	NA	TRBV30	TGTGCCTGGAGCGGGGACTCAAGCTCCTATAATTCACCCCTCCACTTT	CAWSGDSSSYNSPLHF
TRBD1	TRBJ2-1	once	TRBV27	TGTGCCAGCAGTTCAGGGGGCGCCAGCAATGAGCAGTTCTTC	CASSSGGASNEQFF
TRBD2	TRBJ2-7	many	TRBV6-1	TGTGCCAGCAGTGGACTAGCGGGAGCCTTCTACGAGCAGTACTTC	CASSGLAGAFYEQYF
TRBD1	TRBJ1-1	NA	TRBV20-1	TGCAGTGCTTTCAGGGGGTCGGAAGCTTTCTTT	CSAFRGSEAFF
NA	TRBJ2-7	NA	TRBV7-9	TGTGCCAGCAGCTTATTACTAGCTGGTGAGCAGTACTTC	CASSLLLAGEQYF